The clone carrying this T cell receptor (beta chain) was picked up a small number of times. Its antigen is not known. Only in-frame clones appear in the TCRdb table, and some are missing; sequencing was by immunoSEQ multiplex PCR. In the table there are some 9,200 clones, roughly 25% of which are singletons. This entry comes from a study of sequential checkpoint blockade in melanoma. Study in general: Randomization was 1:1 between first-line nivolumab→ipilimumab and ipilimumab→nivolumab. 90 to 95 pretreatment tumor DNA samples were TCRβ immunosequenced.

Specified treatment: randomized to nivolumab then ipilimumab (arm A) or the reverse (arm B). Findings and limits, study-wide: In arm A, pretreatment tumor clonality was associated with response. Clinical benefit was about 30 times likelier when tumor T-cell fraction and clonality increased.

CDR1 is MNHGY and CDR2 is SAAAGT in the germline V gene. The V segment lost 5 bases and the J segment 7 bases; nucleotides outside the gene matches: 8. The CDR3 is made up of 15 amino acids. The clonotype was recovered from a human donor with melanoma. The J gene is TRBJ2-1, the V gene TRBV6-8; 10 nucleotides align to TRBD1. This specimen was tumor tissue (inferred from file names), taken from a patient given nivolumab and ipilimumab in sequence. In nucleotides, the CDR3 is TGTGCCAGCAGTGCACCGGGACAGGGGTGGAATGAGCAGTTCTTC. Protein: CASSAPGQGWNEQFF.